The source of this TCR beta chain is a study of regulatory T cells in long-lasting Graves disease. The germline V gene has CDR1 SGHAT and CDR2 FQDESV (reference sequence). The CDR3 has 15 residues. V lost 5 bases to trimming and J lost 0 bases, with 8 bases between them. HTBI primers from iRepertoire and Arm-PCR of CDR3 regions yielded the TCR beta libraries. TCRdb ran MiXCR on the multiplex PCR reads and lists one entry per CDR3 protein. The data show about 470,000 distinct CDR3 sequences, around a fifth seen once. The time point denotes: persistent/refractory GD, antithyroid drugs over 5 years with positive TRAb. The authors made the TCR library using RNA they extracted from PBMCs. An endocrinology department in Xi'an, China, recruited the patients. EDTA tubes collected approximately 10 milliliters of peripheral blood. Broader study findings: Newly diagnosed disease favored TRBV20-1 and TRBJ2-1 over persistent disease.

This clonotype came up a few times. Antigen unknown. The source is a female donor with Graves disease. The sample in question was peripheral blood mononuclear cells (PBMCs), obtained when the disease was refractory, from a patient treated with antithyroid drugs. V is TRBV11-1 and J is TRBJ1-6; D is perhaps TRBD1 (5 bases). The CDR3 DNA is TGTGCCAGCAGCATTGACAGCTCCTATAATTCACCCCTCCACTTT. It encodes CASSIDSSYNSPLHF.